This entry is about one TCR beta chain. Antigen unknown. This specimen belongs to a study of Graves' ophthalmopathy and Graves' hyperthyroidism. Study overall: Peripheral blood was obtained at first diagnosis, ahead of any treatment. Study findings and constraints: Blood samples also showed most expanded thyroid clonotypes exceeding 0.001 frequency. The study's model predicted ophthalmopathy progression at roughly 64% sensitivity and about 72% specificity.

CDR3 length: 13 amino acids. The V and J ends lost 2 bases and 1 base respectively, with 5 bases between them. Per the germline V gene, CDR1 is MNHEY and CDR2 is SVGAGI. RNA transcripts yielded amplified TCR beta CDR3 regions. HTBI-primed first-round RT-PCR preceded second-round multiplex PCR. MiXCR was run by TCRdb on the multiplex PCR reads, yielding one entry per CDR3 protein. The sample has some 240,000 distinct CDR3 sequences, around 50% seen once. V gene TRBV6-5 combines with J gene TRBJ1-1; D remains ambiguous. The sample consisted of peripheral blood. The TCR comes from an adult man with Graves' ophthalmopathy. The CDR3 protein is CASSYGQNTEAFF. CDR3 DNA sequence: TGTGCCAGCAGTTACGGGCAGAACACTGAAGCTTTCTTT.